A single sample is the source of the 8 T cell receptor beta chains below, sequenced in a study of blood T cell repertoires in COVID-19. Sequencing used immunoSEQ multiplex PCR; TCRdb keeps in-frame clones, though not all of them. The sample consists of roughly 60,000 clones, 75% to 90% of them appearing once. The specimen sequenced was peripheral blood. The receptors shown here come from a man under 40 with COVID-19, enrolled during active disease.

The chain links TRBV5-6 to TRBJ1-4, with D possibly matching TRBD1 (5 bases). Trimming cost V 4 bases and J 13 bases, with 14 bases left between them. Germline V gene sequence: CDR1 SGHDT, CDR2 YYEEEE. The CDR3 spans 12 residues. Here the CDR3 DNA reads TGTGCCAGCAGCCGGGACTCCCCTAGACTGTTTTTT. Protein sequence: CASSRDSPRLFF.

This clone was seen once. The CDR3 spells CASSSRARTEAFF. The CDR3, as DNA: TGTGCCAGCAGTAGCCGTGCGCGGACTGAAGCTTTCTTT. This chain joins TRBV28 and TRBJ1-1; no clear D gene. The V gene lost 5 bases and the J gene lost 5 bases, with 12 bases spanning the gap. This CDR3 has 13 amino acids. Germline assignment: CDR1 MDHEN and CDR2 SYDVKM.

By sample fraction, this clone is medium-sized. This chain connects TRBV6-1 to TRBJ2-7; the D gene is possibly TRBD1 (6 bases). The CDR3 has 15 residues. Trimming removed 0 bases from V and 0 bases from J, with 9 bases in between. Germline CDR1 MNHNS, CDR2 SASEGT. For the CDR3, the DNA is TGTGCCAGCAGTGAAGCGCGAGGGGGCTCCTACGAGCAGTACTTC. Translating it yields CASSEARGGSYEQYF.

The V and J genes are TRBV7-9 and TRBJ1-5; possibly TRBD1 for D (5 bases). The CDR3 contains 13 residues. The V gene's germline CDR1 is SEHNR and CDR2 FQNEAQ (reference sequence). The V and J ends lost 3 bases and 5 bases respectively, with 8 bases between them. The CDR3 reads CASSFVGDQPQHF. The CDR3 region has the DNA TGTGCCAGCAGCTTTGTAGGGGATCAGCCCCAGCATTTT.

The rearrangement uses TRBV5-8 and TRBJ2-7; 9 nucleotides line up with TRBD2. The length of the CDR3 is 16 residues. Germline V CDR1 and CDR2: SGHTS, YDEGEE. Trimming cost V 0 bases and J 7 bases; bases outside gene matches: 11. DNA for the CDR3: TGTGCCAGCAGCTTGGCCAGGGGTAGCGGGAGACCTGAGCAGTACTTC. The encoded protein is CASSLARGSGRPEQYF.

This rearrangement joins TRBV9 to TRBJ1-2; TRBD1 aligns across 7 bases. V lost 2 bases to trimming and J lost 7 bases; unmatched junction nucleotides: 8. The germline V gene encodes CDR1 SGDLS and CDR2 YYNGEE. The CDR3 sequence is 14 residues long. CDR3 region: CASSVGTAKAGYTF. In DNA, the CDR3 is TGTGCCAGCAGCGTTGGGACAGCTAAGGCTGGCTACACCTTC. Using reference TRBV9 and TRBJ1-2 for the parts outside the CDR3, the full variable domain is DSGVTQTPKHLITATGQRVTLRCSPRSGDLSVYWYQQSLDQGLQFLIQYYNGEERAKGNILERFSAQQFPDLHSELNLSSLELGDSALYFCASSVGTAKAGYTFGSGTRLTVV.

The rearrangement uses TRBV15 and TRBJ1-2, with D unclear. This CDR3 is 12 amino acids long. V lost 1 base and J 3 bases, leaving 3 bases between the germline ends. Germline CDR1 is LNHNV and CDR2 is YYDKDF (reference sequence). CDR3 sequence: CATSRGDYGYTF. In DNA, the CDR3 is TGTGCCACCAGCAGAGGAGACTATGGCTACACCTTC.

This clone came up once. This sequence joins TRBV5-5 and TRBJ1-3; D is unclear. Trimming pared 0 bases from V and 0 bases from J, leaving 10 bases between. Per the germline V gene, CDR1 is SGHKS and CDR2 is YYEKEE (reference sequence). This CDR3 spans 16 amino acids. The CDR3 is CASSLAWQSSGNTIYF. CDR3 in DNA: TGTGCCAGCAGCTTGGCCTGGCAGTCCTCTGGAAACACCATATATTTT.